A selection of T cell receptor beta chains follows, all from one sample in a study of T cell responses to AZD1222 COVID-19 vaccine. Sequencing was performed with immunoSEQ multiplex PCR; in TCRdb, only in-frame clones are kept and a portion is missing. There are more than 95,000 clones in the sample; 85% to 90% occur only once, and about 40% lies in the top ten. This material consisted of peripheral blood, taken 28 days after the second AZD1222 dose. These receptors were taken from an adult who received the AZD1222 COVID-19 vaccine. The CDR3 runs from the conserved cysteine through the conserved F or W. Each record gives: J gene, clone size, V gene, D gene, CDR3 DNA, CDR3 protein. The D gene is left open where the match is weak. Rows may omit the clone size; those that give it use once, few, many or a size class.

>TRBJ2-1|once|TRBV6-5|NA
TGTGCCAGCAGCCTCAGGGGCTCCTACAATGAGCAGTTCTTC
CASSLRGSYNEQFF
>TRBJ1-2|few|TRBV28|NA
TGTGCCAGCAGGATGGGACAACCCTATGGCTACACCTTC
CASRMGQPYGYTF
>TRBJ1-1|NA|TRBV29-1|NA
TGCAGCGTTGAGGCGAACACTGAAGCTTTCTTT
CSVEANTEAFF
>TRBJ1-2|NA|TRBV6-5|NA
TGTGCCAGCAGTTACTCACAGGGAATCTATGGCTACACCTTC
CASSYSQGIYGYTF
>TRBJ1-2|NA|TRBV6-2/TRBV6-3|TRBD1
TGTGCCAGCAGTTACTCCCATCGACAGGGATGTACCTTC
CASSYSHRQGCTF
>TRBJ2-7|NA|TRBV12-3/TRBV12-4|NA
TGTGCCAGCAGTTTTAGTCAGGGAGACGAGCAGTACTTC
CASSFSQGDEQYF
>TRBJ2-7|NA|TRBV20-1|NA
TGCAGCCCCCAGAGCTCCTACGAGCAGTACTTC
CSPQSSYEQYF
>TRBJ1-1|NA|TRBV11-2|NA
TGTGCCAGCAGCCGAAGACAGACAAACACTGAAGCTTTCTTT
CASSRRQTNTEAFF
>TRBJ1-5|NA|TRBV7-2|NA
TGTGCCAGCAGCCCCGGTGGGGGACAAGTCACCCAGCATTTT
CASSPGGGQVTQHF
>TRBJ2-7|NA|TRBV30|NA
TGTGCCTGGAGTGTTAGTAGGGCCGCCTACGAGCAGTACTTC
CAWSVSRAAYEQYF
>TRBJ2-2|NA|TRBV9|NA
TGTGCCAGCAGCATCATTGGGGGCGCGACCGGGGAGCTGTTTTTT
CASSIIGGATGELFF
>TRBJ1-2|few|TRBV9|NA
TGTGCCAGCAGCGTAGGCCGGGCCTACTATGGCTACACCTTC
CASSVGRAYYGYTF
>TRBJ2-7|NA|TRBV5-6|NA
TGTGCCAGCAGCGTGCTCGGGGGCGGGATTTTCAACGAGCAGTACTTC
CASSVLGGGIFNEQYF
>TRBJ2-1|NA|TRBV27|NA
TGTGCCATCGCCCCGGCGACAGCCTACAATGAGCAGTTCTTC
CAIAPATAYNEQFF
>TRBJ2-2|NA|TRBV5-1|NA
TGCGCCAGCAGCTTGGCGGGATGGAGCGCCGGGGAGCTGTTTTTT
CASSLAGWSAGELFF
>TRBJ2-1|NA|TRBV5-8|TRBD2
TGTGCCAGCAGCCCCAGGACACTAGCGGGAGGCAATGAGCAGTTCTTC
CASSPRTLAGGNEQFF
>TRBJ1-6|NA|TRBV11-2|NA
TGTGCCAGCAGCTTTCAGCCCTATAATTCACCCCTCCACTTT
CASSFQPYNSPLHF
>TRBJ1-2|NA|TRBV19|TRBD1
TGTGCCAGTACCGCGGGACAGGCCAACTCAGGGTTGAGGGGCTACACCTTC
CASTAGQANSGLRGYTF
>TRBJ2-7|NA|TRBV14|NA
TGTGCCAGCAGCCGATTACAAGGCTTCGAGCAGTACTTC
CASSRLQGFEQYF
>TRBJ1-1|NA|TRBV5-1|TRBD1
TGCGCCAGCAGCTTGGAGGACAGGTATACTGAAGCTTTCTTT
CASSLEDRYTEAFF
>TRBJ2-7|few|TRBV5-1|TRBD1
TGCGCCAGCAGCTTGCCACGAGGGACAGGCGCGGACGACGAGCAGTACTTC
CASSLPRGTGADDEQYF
>TRBJ1-5|NA|TRBV6-5|NA
TGTGCCAGCAGAACCGATAGCAATCAGCCCCAGCATTTT
CASRTDSNQPQHF
>TRBJ2-7|NA|TRBV6-5|NA
TGTGCCAGCAGTCCTAGGGGAGGGGGTTCCTACGAGCAGTACTTC
CASSPRGGGSYEQYF
>TRBJ1-5|NA|TRBV27|TRBD1
TGTGCCAGCAGTCCCGGACAGGGGAATCAGCCCCAGCATTTT
CASSPGQGNQPQHF
>TRBJ1-1|once|TRBV28|NA
TGTGCCAGCAGTTTAGCGGGGGCTAGGAACACTGAAGCTTTCTTT
CASSLAGARNTEAFF
>TRBJ2-7|NA|TRBV25-1|NA
TGTGCCAGCAGTGTAGGGCTCGAGCAGTACTTC
CASSVGLEQYF
>TRBJ1-1|NA|TRBV7-9|NA
TGTGCCAGCAGCCAACGACGCCAGGAAGACACTGAAGCTTTCTTT
CASSQRRQEDTEAFF
>TRBJ2-1|NA|TRBV11-3|TRBD2
TGTGCCAGCAGCAATCGGCTAGCGGGAGACAATGAGCAGTTCTTC
CASSNRLAGDNEQFF
>TRBJ1-2|NA|TRBV11-2|TRBD1
TGTGCCAGCAGCAAAACAGGGGGCGGCTATGGCTACACCTTC
CASSKTGGGYGYTF
>TRBJ2-3|NA|TRBV27|NA
TGTGCCAGCAGTTTGCAGCGAGCCACAGATACGCAGTATTTT
CASSLQRATDTQYF
>TRBJ1-1|NA|TRBV5-4|NA
TGTGCCAGCAGCTTGGCCGGGTCTGTCGAAGCTTTCTTT
CASSLAGSVEAFF
>TRBJ2-3|once|TRBV3-1/TRBV3-2|NA
TGTGCCAGCAGCCACCAGTCAGATACGCAGTATTTT
CASSHQSDTQYF
>TRBJ2-7|NA|TRBV19|NA
TGTGCCAGTAGTACCGAGGCCTGGGTTCATCCCTACGAGCAGTACTTC
CASSTEAWVHPYEQYF
>TRBJ2-7|NA|TRBV3-1/TRBV3-2|TRBD2
TGTGCCAGCAGCCAACAGCGGGATGAATACGAGCAGTACTTC
CASSQQRDEYEQYF
>TRBJ2-2|once|TRBV5-5|TRBD2
TGTGCCAGCAGATTACGTAGCGGGCCGAACACCGGGGAGCTGTTTTTT
CASRLRSGPNTGELFF
>TRBJ2-7|NA|TRBV28|NA
TGTGCCAGCAGTCCCAGGGCGTACGAGCAGTACTTC
CASSPRAYEQYF
>TRBJ1-2|NA|TRBV7-9|NA
TGTGCCAGCAGCTTCGGCAGGGCACTAGCTAACTATGGCTACACCTTC
CASSFGRALANYGYTF